This T cell receptor beta chain was captured by sequencing in a study of T cell responses to AZD1222 COVID-19 vaccine. Study results and limitations: Mostly white British, mostly female donors; authors suggested clonal diversity may be underestimated. Vaccine-associated CD4 TCRs spanned spike, dominant at 160-218 and 743-854. Nearly half of the spike-specific TCRs reportedly recognize variant regions that carry no mutations.

Whether given at about 4 or about 12 weeks, second doses were pooled. Germline lookup yields CDR1 MDHEN and CDR2 SYDVKM. Trimming left V 6 bases short and J 6 bases short, with 7 bases between. CDR3 length: 11 amino acids. About this clone itself: Its antigen is as yet unknown.

Libraries were prepared by immunoSEQ multiplex PCR; TCRdb keeps only in-frame clonotypes and omits some of them. The sample gives some 150,000 clones, 85% to 90% of which show up once; approximately 9% is in the top ten. The receptor was isolated from an adult who received the AZD1222 COVID-19 vaccine. The V gene is TRBV28, the J gene TRBJ2-3; D is ambiguous. The material was peripheral blood, obtained 28 days after the second AZD1222 dose. Here the CDR3 reads CASSPADTQYF. The CDR3 bases are TGTGCCAGCAGCCCCGCGGATACGCAGTATTTT.